This T cell receptor (beta chain) emerged from a study of CD8 T cells in ankylosing spondylitis. This clonotype was recorded a few times. Antigen specificity is unknown. This CDR3 is built from 11 residues. Germline CDR1 is SQVTM and CDR2 is ANQGSEA. V lost 4 bases and J 2 bases, leaving 6 bases between the germline ends. General study results and limits: Within matched ankylosing spondylitis synovial fluid, disease-linked clones were reportedly significantly enriched. Relatively rare in peripheral blood, disease-linked clones were also CD8+. A motif of under 10 highly homologous TCR beta variants was seen as apparently characteristic of ankylosing spondylitis blood.

Libraries for TCR beta were made by quantitative 5'-RACE with molecular barcodes. TCRdb itself ran the 5' RACE reads through MiXCR, one entry per CDR3 protein. The sample records some 200,000 distinct CDR3 sequences, about 7% being singletons. The chain links TRBV29-1 to TRBJ2-7; D remains unclear. The sequence was obtained from a male donor with ankylosing spondylitis. Specimen: blood, either unsorted or a sorted T cell fraction (not recorded which). Here the CDR3 reads CSVVGPYEQYF. CDR3 coding DNA: TGCAGCGTTGTTGGGCCCTACGAGCAGTACTTC.